This TCR beta chain was recovered during a study of radiotherapy plus CTLA-4 blockade in lung cancer. Study-wide results and caveats: Interferon-beta and early blood T cell clone dynamics reportedly predicted response best.

In the case of this clone: Its antigen is not known.

Repertoires were generated with immunoSEQ multiplex PCR, while TCRdb's copy carries only in-frame clones and drops some. The data show more than 55,000 clones, with 77% seen just once and around 3.7% held by the top ten. Trimming shortened V by 2 bases and J by 3 bases, and 7 bases separated the two germline ends. This CDR3 contains 13 residues. CDR1 is LNHDA, CDR2 SQIVND, per germline (reference sequence). The sequencing here drew on peripheral blood, taken from a patient treated with radiotherapy plus ipilimumab. V usage is TRBV19 and J usage is TRBJ1-1; perhaps TRBD1 as D (5 bases). The sequence came from a human donor with non-small cell lung cancer who had a partial response to radiotherapy plus ipilimumab. The CDR3 spells CASSIWGDTEAFF. CDR3 in DNA: TGTGCCAGTAGTATATGGGGGGACACTGAAGCTTTCTTT.